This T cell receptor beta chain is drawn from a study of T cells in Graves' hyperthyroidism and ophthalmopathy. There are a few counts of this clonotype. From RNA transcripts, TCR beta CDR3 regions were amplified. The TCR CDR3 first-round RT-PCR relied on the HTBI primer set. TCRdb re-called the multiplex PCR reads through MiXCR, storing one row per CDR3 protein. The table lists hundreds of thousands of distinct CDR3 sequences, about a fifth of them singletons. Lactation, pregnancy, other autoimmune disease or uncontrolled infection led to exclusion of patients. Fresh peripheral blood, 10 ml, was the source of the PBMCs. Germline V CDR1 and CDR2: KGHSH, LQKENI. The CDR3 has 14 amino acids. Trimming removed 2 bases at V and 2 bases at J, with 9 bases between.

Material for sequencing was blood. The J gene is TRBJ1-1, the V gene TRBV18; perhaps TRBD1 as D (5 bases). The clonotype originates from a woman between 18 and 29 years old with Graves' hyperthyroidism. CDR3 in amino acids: CASSPWGGNTEAFF. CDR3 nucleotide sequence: TGTGCCAGCTCACCATGGGGGGGAAACACTGAAGCTTTCTTT.